This paragraph reports one T cell receptor (beta chain). Trimming shortened V by 2 bases and J by 3 bases, and 9 bases separated the two germline ends. The CDR3 length is 14 residues. CDR1 and CDR2 from the germline V gene are MNHEY and SMNVEV (reference sequence). The data were taken from a study of blood T cell repertoires in COVID-19. The overall study: Whether acute or convalescent, the COVID-19 samples came from the United States, Italy and Spain. PBMCs, B-cell-depleted T cells, or T cells were the source of the cDNA or gDNA that made up the material.

Authors' data handling: Nucleated cell number was recorded as an estimate derived from reference gene primer amplification. Some clones are missing from TCRdb's copy, which holds only in-frame ones; the method was immunoSEQ multiplex PCR. Clonal size and the V and J genes are those of that table, whereas D and trimming came from the DNA. This table holds around 100,000 clones, 80% to 90% found once. V usage is TRBV27 and J usage is TRBJ2-3; D perhaps matches TRBD1 (6 bases). The source is a human donor in a cohort sampled during active COVID-19. The sequencing input was peripheral blood. The CDR3 coding sequence is TGTGCCAGCAGTTTAGAACAGGGAACAGATACGCAGTATTTT. It codes for CASSLEQGTDTQYF.